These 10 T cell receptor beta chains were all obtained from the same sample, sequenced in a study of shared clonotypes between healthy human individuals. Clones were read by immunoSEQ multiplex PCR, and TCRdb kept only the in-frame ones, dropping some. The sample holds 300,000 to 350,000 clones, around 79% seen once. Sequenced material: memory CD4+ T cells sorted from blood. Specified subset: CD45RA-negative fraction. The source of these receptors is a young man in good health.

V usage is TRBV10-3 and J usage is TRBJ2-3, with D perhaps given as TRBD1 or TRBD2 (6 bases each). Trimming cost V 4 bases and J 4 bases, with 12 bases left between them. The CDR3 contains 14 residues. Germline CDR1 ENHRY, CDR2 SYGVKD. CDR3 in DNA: TGTGCCATCAGTGGACTAGAGGGGGCAGATACGCAGTATTTT. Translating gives CAISGLEGADTQYF.

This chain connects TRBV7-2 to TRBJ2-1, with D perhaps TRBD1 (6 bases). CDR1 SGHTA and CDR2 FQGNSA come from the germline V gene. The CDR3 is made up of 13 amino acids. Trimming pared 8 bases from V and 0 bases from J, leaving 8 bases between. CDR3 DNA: TGTGCCAGCGGGGACAACTCCTACAATGAGCAGTTCTTC. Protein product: CASGDNSYNEQFF. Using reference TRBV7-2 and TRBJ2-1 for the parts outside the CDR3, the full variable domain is GAGVSQSPSNKVTEKGKDVELRCDPISGHTALYWYRQSLGQGLEFLIYFQGNSAPDKSGLPSDRFSAERTGGSVSTLTIQRTQQEDSAVYLCASGDNSYNEQFFGPGTRLTVL.

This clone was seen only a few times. The CDR3 is CASSLVGTGSTDTQYF. For the CDR3, the DNA is TGCGCCAGCAGCTTGGTTGGGACAGGGTCCACAGATACGCAGTATTTT. V usage is TRBV5-1 and J usage is TRBJ2-3; 9 bases match TRBD1. Germline V gene data show CDR1 as SGHRS and CDR2 as YFSETQ. The CDR3 consists of 16 residues. Losses at the gene ends were 0 bases for V and 2 bases for J; bases not matched to a gene: 4.

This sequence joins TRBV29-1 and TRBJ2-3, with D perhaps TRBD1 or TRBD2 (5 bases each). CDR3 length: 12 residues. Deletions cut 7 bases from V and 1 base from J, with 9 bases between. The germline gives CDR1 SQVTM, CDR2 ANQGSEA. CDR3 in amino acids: CSGDVGTDTQYF. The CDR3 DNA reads TGCAGCGGGGACGTAGGCACAGATACGCAGTATTTT.

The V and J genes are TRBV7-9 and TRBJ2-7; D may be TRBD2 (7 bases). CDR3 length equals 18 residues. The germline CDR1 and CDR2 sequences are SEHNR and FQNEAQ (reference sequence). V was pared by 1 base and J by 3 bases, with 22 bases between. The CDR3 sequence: CASSLGWNRGASDYEQYF. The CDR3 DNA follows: TGTGCCAGCAGCTTAGGGTGGAATCGGGGGGCGTCGGACTACGAGCAGTACTTC.

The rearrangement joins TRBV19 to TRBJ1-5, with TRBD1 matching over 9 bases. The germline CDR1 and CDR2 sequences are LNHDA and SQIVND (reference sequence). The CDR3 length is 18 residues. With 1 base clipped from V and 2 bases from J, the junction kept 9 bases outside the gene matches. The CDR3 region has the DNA TGTGCCAGTAGTATAGGGGGACAGGGTCGGGGACGCAATCAGCCCCAGCATTTT. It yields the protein CASSIGGQGRGRNQPQHF.

The CDR3 nucleotides are TGTGCCAGCAGTGAGAACACCGGGGAGCTGTTTTTT. This encodes CASSENTGELFF. The V gene is TRBV6-4, the J gene TRBJ2-2, with D uncertain. Per the germline V gene, CDR1 is MRHNA and CDR2 is SNTAGT. The CDR3 covers 12 residues. Trimming pared 3 bases from V and 1 base from J, leaving 0 bases between.

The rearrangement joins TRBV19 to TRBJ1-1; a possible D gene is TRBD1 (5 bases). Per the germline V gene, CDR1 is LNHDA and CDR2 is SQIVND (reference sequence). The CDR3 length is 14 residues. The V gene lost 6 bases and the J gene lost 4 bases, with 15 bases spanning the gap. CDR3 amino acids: CASRNSGGSTEAFF. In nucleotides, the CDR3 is TGTGCCAGTAGGAATAGCGGGGGTAGCACTGAAGCTTTCTTT.

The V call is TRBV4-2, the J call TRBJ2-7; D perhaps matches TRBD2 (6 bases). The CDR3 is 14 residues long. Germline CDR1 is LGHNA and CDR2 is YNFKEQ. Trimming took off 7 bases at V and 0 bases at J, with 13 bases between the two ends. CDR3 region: CASIVSGDSYEQYF. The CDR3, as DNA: TGTGCCAGCATCGTTAGCGGAGACTCCTACGAGCAGTACTTC.

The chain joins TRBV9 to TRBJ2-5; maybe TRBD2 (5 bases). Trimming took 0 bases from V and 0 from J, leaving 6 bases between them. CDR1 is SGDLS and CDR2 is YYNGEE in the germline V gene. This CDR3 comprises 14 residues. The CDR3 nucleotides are TGTGCCAGCAGCGTAGGAGGGTACCAAGAGACCCAGTACTTC. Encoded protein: CASSVGGYQETQYF.